Listed below are T cell receptor beta chains from one sample, sequenced in a study of Tregs in tolerant kidney transplant recipients. TCRdb's table, derived via immunoSEQ multiplex PCR, lists solely in-frame clones and lacks some. The sample gives roughly 64,000 clones, approximately 89% of which show up once; 3.5% to 4.5% is in the top ten. Sequenced here: CD4+ T cells from blood (PBMCs), sampled 6 months after the transplant. These receptors all come from a human patient who received a combined kidney and bone marrow transplant. Some T cells here may be from the graft donor. Each CDR3 is given with its conserved first and last residue. Each record gives: J gene, clone size, D gene, V gene, CDR3 DNA, CDR3 protein. The D gene is left open where the match is weak. Clone size is shown for a subset of rows, as once, few, many or a class of expanded clone.

>TRBJ2-3|few|TRBD2|TRBV7-3
TGTGCCAGCAGCCTTAGCGGGGCCGCAGATACGCAGTATTTT
CASSLSGAADTQYF
>TRBJ2-1|NA|TRBD2|TRBV9
TGTGCCAGCAGCGTAGGGGGCCCATCCTCAACGGGAGGGTATGAGCAGTTCTTC
CASSVGGPSSTGGYEQFF
>TRBJ2-7|NA|TRBD2|TRBV7-2
TGTGCCAGCAGCTTGGGGGCTAGCGGGTCCCTTGAGGAGCAGTACTTC
CASSLGASGSLEEQYF
>TRBJ2-1|few|TRBD2|TRBV18
TGTGCCAGCTCACCATTCTCTAGCGGGGGGGCCAATGAGCAGTTCTTC
CASSPFSSGGANEQFF
>TRBJ2-7|few|NA|TRBV4-3
TGCGCCAGCAGCCATCAGGGCTACGAGCAGTACTTC
CASSHQGYEQYF
>TRBJ1-4|few|TRBD1|TRBV5-1
TGCGCCAGCAGCTTGGGGGACAGGGATAATGAAAAACTGTTTTTT
CASSLGDRDNEKLFF
>TRBJ2-3|few|NA|TRBV5-1
TGCGCCAGCAGCTTGGTCCCTCAGAGCACAGATACGCAGTATTTT
CASSLVPQSTDTQYF
>TRBJ1-2|NA|NA|TRBV4-3
TGCGCCAGCAGCCAATATTGGACGCGAGGGGGTGGCTACACCTTC
CASSQYWTRGGGYTF
>TRBJ2-1|NA|TRBD1|TRBV7-9
TGTGCCAGCAGCTCCCCGGGACAGGGGTACAATGAGCAGTTCTTC
CASSSPGQGYNEQFF
>TRBJ2-7|NA|TRBD1|TRBV28
TGTGCCAGCAGACAGGACAGGGCCCATCACGAGCAGTACTTC
CASRQDRAHHEQYF
>TRBJ2-2|NA|NA|TRBV30
TGTGCCTGGAGTCGAGGTACCGGGGAGCTGTTTTTT
CAWSRGTGELFF
>TRBJ2-7|NA|TRBD1|TRBV28
TGTGCCAGCAGGAGGGACAGGGGCCCCTACGAGCAGTACTTC
CASRRDRGPYEQYF
>TRBJ1-5|NA|TRBD1|TRBV7-2
TGTGCCAGCAGCTTGGGACAGGTTTTCAATCAGCCCCAGCATTTT
CASSLGQVFNQPQHF
>TRBJ1-2|few|NA|TRBV10-3
TGTGCCATCAGGACGGACATCTTAGACTATGGCTACACCTTC
CAIRTDILDYGYTF
>TRBJ1-5|once|TRBD1|TRBV11-2
TGTGCCAGCAGCTTAGATAGGAAGATTCGGGACAGGAGCTCGCCCCAGCATTTT
CASSLDRKIRDRSSPQHF
>TRBJ2-1|NA|TRBD1|TRBV7-6
TGTGCCAGCAGCAACAGGACAGGGACCTACAATGAGCAGTTCTTC
CASSNRTGTYNEQFF
>TRBJ1-6|NA|TRBD1|TRBV30
TGTGCCTGGAGTGTAATGGACAGGGATAATTCACCCCTCCACTTT
CAWSVMDRDNSPLHF
>TRBJ2-1|NA|TRBD2|TRBV30
TGTGCCTGGAGTGGTAGACTAGCGGGGGGGCCTGATGAGCAGTTCTTC
CAWSGRLAGGPDEQFF
>TRBJ1-4|NA|NA|TRBV7-6
TGTGCCAGCAGCTTAGTCGGAGGGGTGGTTAATGAAAAACTGTTTTTT
CASSLVGGVVNEKLFF
>TRBJ2-1|NA|TRBD2|TRBV7-9
TGTGCCAGCAGTGCCGGGACTAGCGGGGGCTATGAGCAGTTCTTC
CASSAGTSGGYEQFF
>TRBJ2-2|NA|TRBD2|TRBV19
TGTGCCAGTATGAAGTTAGCGGGAACCGGGGAGCTGTTTTTT
CASMKLAGTGELFF
>TRBJ2-7|NA|TRBD1|TRBV5-1
TGCGCCAGCAGCACACAGGGGAACGAGCAGTACTTC
CASSTQGNEQYF
>TRBJ2-6|NA|TRBD1|TRBV7-9
TGTGCCAGCAGCTCATTAGGGGGCCTCTCTGGGGCCAACGTCCTGACTTTC
CASSSLGGLSGANVLTF
>TRBJ2-7|once|TRBD1|TRBV5-5
TGTGCCACGACAGGGTTGGGGTACGGCGAGCAGTACTTC
CATTGLGYGEQYF
>TRBJ2-1|NA|NA|TRBV2
TGTGCCAGCAGTGAACTAGGCGGCTCCACCTACAATGAGCAGTTCTTC
CASSELGGSTYNEQFF
>TRBJ2-7|NA|NA|TRBV18
TGTGCCAGCTCACGCGGAGGGTCGGGAACCTACGAGCAGTACTTC
CASSRGGSGTYEQYF
>TRBJ2-7|NA|NA|TRBV27
TGTGCCAGCAGTTTTGACAGTTCCTACGAGCAGTACTTC
CASSFDSSYEQYF
>TRBJ2-7|NA|NA|TRBV29-1
TGCAGCGTGGCCGACAGGGCGGGAAACGAGCAGTACTTC
CSVADRAGNEQYF
>TRBJ1-4|NA|NA|TRBV5-1
TGCGCCAGCAGCGCGGCAGGGGCGCAACGAATGGAAAAACTGTTTTTT
CASSAAGAQRMEKLFF